This T cell receptor beta chain stems from a study of T cells in Graves' hyperthyroidism and ophthalmopathy. A Clinical Activity Score of at least 3, a NOSPECS grade of at least 4 and a duration under 3 months were recorded in the ophthalmopathy patients. Patients showing uncontrolled infection, other autoimmune disease, pregnancy or lactation were ineligible. RNA transcripts gave rise to amplified TCR beta CDR3 regions. The TCR CDR3 first-round RT-PCR relied on the HTBI primer set. MiXCR was run by TCRdb on the multiplex PCR reads, yielding one entry per CDR3 protein. The sample lists 450,000 to 550,000 distinct CDR3 sequences; roughly a quarter were seen once. This CDR3 is 13 amino acids long. Germline V gene data show CDR1 as DFQATT and CDR2 as SNEGSKA (reference sequence). V shed 1 base and J shed 4 bases, with 8 bases lying between them. This clonotype was seen at least ten times. Its specificity is not known.

Study observations and caveats: Separating ophthalmopathy from stable hyperthyroidism was achieved by a 13 V-J model. Researchers found most expanded thyroid clonotypes above 0.001 in blood as well.

J is TRBJ1-5 and V is TRBV20-1; D gene uncertain. The sample consisted of blood. The clonotype was recovered from a woman aged 25 to 39 with Graves' ophthalmopathy. The CDR3 nucleotides read TGCAGTGCTAGAGTCCCACTTAATCAGCCCCAGCATTTT. Its protein is CSARVPLNQPQHF.